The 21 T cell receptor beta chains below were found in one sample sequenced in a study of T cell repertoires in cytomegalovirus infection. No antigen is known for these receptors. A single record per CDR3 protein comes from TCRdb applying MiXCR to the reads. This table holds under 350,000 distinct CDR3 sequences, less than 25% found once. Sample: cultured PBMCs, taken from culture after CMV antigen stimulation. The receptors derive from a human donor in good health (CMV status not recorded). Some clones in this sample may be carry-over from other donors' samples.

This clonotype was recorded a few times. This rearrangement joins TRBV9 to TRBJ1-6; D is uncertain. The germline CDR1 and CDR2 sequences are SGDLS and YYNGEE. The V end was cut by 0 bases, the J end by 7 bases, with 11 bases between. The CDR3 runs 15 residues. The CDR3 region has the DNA TGTGCCAGCAGCGTAGCTTCCGGAGGGAATTCACCCCTCCACTTT. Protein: CASSVASGGNSPLHF.

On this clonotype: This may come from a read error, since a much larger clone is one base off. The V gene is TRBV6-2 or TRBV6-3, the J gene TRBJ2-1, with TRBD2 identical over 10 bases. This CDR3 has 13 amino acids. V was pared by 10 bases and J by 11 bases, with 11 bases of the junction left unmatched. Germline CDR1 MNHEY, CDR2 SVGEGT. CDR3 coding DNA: TGTGCCACCAAAAATAGCGGGAGGCCTAAGCAGTTCTTC. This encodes CATKNSGRPKQFF.

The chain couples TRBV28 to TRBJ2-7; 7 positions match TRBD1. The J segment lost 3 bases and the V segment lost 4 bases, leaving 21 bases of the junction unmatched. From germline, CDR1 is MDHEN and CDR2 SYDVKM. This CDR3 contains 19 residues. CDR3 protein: CASSSSGTAAARTDYEQYV. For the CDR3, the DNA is TGTGCCAGCAGTTCCTCCGGGACAGCGGCGGCCCGAACGGACTACGAGCAGTACGTC.

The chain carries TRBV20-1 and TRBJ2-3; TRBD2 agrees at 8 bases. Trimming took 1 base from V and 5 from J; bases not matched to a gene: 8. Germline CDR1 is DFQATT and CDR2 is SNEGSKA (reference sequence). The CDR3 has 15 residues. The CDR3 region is CSARVGSGMGDTQYF. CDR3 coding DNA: TGCAGTGCTAGAGTCGGTAGCGGGATGGGAGATACGCAGTATTTT.

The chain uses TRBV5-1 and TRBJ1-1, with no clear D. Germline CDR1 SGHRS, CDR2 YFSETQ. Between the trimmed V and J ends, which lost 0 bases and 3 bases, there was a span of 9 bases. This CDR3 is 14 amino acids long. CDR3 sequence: CASSLEHSYTEAFF. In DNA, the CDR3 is TGCGCCAGCAGCTTGGAGCACAGCTACACTGAAGCTTTCTTT.

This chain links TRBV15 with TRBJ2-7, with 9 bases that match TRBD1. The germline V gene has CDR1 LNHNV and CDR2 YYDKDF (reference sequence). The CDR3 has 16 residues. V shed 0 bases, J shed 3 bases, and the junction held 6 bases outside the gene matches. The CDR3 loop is CATSRDLYRGHYEQYF. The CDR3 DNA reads TGTGCCACCAGCAGAGATCTATACAGGGGGCACTACGAGCAGTACTTC.

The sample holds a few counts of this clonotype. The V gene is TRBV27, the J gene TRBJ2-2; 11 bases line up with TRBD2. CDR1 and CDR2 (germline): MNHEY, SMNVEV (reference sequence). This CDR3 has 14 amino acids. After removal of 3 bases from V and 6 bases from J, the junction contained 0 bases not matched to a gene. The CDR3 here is CASSFSGRAGELFF. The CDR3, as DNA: TGTGCCAGCAGTTTTAGCGGGAGGGCCGGGGAGCTGTTTTTT.

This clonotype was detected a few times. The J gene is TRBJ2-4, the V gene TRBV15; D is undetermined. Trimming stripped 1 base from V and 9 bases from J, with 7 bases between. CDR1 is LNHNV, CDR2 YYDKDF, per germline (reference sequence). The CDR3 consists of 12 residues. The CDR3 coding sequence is TGTGCCACCAGCAGAGGTGGCCCCATTCAGTACTTC. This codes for CATSRGGPIQYF.

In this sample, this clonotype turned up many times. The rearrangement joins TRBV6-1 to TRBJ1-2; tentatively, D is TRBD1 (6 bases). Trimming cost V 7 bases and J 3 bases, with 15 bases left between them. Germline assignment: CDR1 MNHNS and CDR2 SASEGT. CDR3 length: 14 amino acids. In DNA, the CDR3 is TGTGCCAGCAATCCGGACAGCCGAGACTATGGCTACACCTTC. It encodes CASNPDSRDYGYTF.

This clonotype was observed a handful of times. The CDR3 DNA is TGTGCCAGCAGGGCTAACAGGGGTATGGCGAATAATTCACCCCTCCACTTT. Encoded protein: CASRANRGMANNSPLHF. The genes are TRBV2 and TRBJ1-6, with 7 bases matching TRBD1. CDR1 and CDR2 (germline): SNHLY, FYNNEI. Germline trimming cut 6 bases from V and 5 bases from J; bases unmatched to any gene: 13. This CDR3 comprises 17 residues.

The CDR3 nucleotides read TGTGCCAGTAGTATAGTAAGTAGCGGACTTACAACCGAGCAGTACTTC. Translation: CASSIVSSGLTTEQYF. This sequence joins TRBV19 and TRBJ2-7; a weak D match, TRBD2 (6 bases). Trimming cost V 1 base and J 6 bases, with 19 bases left between them. Germline V CDR1 and CDR2: LNHDA, SQIVND (reference sequence). The CDR3 runs to 16 residues. Drawing the rest from reference TRBV19 and TRBJ2-7, the complete variable domain is DGGITQSPKYLFRKEGQNVTLSCEQNLNHDAMYWYRQDPGQGLRLIYYSQIVNDFQKGDIAEGYSVSREKKESFPLTVTSAQKNPTAFYLCASSIVSSGLTTEQYFGPGTRLTVT.

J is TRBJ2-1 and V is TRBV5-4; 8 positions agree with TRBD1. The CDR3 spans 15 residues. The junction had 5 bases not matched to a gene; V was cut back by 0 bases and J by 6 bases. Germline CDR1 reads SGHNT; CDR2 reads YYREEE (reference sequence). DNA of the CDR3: TGTGCCAGCAGCTTGGGGACAGGGTTTGCCAATGAGCAGTTCTTC. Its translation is CASSLGTGFANEQFF.

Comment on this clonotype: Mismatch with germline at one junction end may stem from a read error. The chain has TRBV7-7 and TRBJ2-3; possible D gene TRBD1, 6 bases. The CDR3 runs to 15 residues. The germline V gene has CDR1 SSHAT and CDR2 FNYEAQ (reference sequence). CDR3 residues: CASSLNQGNTDTQYF. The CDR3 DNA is TGTGCTAGCAGCTTAAACCAGGGGAACACAGATACGCAGTATTTT.

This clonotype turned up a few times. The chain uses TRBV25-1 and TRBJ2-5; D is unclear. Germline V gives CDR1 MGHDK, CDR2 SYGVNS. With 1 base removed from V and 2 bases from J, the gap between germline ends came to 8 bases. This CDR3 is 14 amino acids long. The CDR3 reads CASSELGQQETQYF. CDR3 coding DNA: TGTGCCAGCAGTGAATTAGGCCAGCAAGAGACCCAGTACTTC.

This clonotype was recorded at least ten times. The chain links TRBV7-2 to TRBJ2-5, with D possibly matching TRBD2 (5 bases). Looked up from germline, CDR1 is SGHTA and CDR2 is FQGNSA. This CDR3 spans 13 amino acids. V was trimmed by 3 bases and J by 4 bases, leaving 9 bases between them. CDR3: CASSLARGETQYF. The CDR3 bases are TGTGCCAGCAGCTTGGCCCGGGGAGAGACCCAGTACTTC.

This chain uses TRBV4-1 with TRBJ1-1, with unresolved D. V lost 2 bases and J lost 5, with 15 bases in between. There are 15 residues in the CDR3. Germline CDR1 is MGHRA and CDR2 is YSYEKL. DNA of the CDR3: TGCGCCAGCAGCCAACCGGAGAGGGCGGTTACTGAAGCTTTCTTT. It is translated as CASSQPERAVTEAFF.

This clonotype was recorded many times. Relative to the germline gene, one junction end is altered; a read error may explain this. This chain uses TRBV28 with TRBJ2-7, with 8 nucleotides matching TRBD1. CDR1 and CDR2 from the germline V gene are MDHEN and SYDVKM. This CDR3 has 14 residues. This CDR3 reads CASSSGQGPLSRDF. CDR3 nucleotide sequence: TGTGCCAGCAGTTCCGGACAGGGTCCTCTCTCTAGGGACTTC. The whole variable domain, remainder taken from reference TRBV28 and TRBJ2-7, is DVKVTQSSRYLVKRTGEKVFLECVQDMDHENMFWYRQDPGLGLRLIYFSYDVKMKEKGDIPEGYSVSREKKERFSLILESASTNQTSMYLCASSSGQGPLSRDFGPGTRLTVT.

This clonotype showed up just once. The CDR3: CAWSHGNEQFF. The CDR3, as DNA: TGTGCCTGGAGTCATGGAAATGAGCAGTTCTTC. The chain couples TRBV30 to TRBJ2-1, with D unclear. This CDR3 comprises 11 residues. V was clipped by 2 bases and J by 7 bases, with 6 bases between them. Germline CDR1 reads GTSNPN; CDR2 reads SVGIG (reference sequence).

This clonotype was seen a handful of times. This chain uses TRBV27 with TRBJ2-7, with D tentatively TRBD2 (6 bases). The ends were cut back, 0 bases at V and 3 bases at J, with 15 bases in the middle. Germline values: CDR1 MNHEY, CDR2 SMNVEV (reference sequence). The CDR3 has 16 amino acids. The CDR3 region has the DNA TGTGCCAGCAGTTTATCGGGTAGCGGCGGCTTCTACGAGCAGTACTTC. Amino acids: CASSLSGSGGFYEQYF.

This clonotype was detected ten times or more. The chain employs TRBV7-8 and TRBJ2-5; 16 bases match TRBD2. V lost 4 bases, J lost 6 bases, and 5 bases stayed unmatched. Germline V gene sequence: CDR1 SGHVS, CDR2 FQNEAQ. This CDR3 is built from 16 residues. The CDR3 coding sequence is TGTGCCAGCAGCTCCACGGGACTAGCGGGGGGGAAGACCCAGTACTTC. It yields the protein CASSSTGLAGGKTQYF.

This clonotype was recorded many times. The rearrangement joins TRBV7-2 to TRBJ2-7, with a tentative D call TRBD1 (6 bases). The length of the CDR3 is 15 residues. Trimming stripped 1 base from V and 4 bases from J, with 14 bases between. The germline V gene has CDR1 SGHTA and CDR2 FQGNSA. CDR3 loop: CASSLGAQGWYEQYF. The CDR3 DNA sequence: TGTGCCAGCAGCTTAGGTGCGCAGGGGTGGTACGAGCAGTACTTC.